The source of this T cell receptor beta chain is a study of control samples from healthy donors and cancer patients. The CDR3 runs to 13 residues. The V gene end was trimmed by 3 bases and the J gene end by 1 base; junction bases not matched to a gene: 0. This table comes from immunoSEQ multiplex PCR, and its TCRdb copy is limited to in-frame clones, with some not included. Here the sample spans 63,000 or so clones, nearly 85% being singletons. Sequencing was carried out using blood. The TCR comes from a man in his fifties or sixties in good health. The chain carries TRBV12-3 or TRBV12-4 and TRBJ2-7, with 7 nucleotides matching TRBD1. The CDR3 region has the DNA TGTGCCAGCAGTTTGGGACAGTCCTACGAGCAGTACTTC. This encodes CASSLGQSYEQYF.